This TCR beta chain is drawn from a study of Graves' ophthalmopathy and Graves' hyperthyroidism. Study results and limitations: Also, most clonotypes expanded in the thyroid above 0.001 frequency appeared in blood.

Turning to this clonotype: Its antigen is still unknown.

TCR beta CDR3 regions were amplified from RNA transcripts. Amplification began with first-round RT-PCR using HTBI primers, then second-round multiplex PCR was performed. TCRdb re-derived calls from the multiplex PCR reads in MiXCR, one entry per CDR3 protein. The sample lists 500,000 to 600,000 distinct CDR3 sequences, under 40% occurring once. This CDR3 is built from 16 residues. Germline V gene sequence: CDR1 DFQATT, CDR2 SNEGSKA (reference sequence). Trimming took 0 bases from V and 7 from J; bases not matched to a gene: 13. The receptor was derived from an adult man with Graves' hyperthyroidism. The specimen was peripheral blood or thyroid tissue (not recorded which). The chain combines TRBV20-1 with TRBJ2-5; 8 positions match TRBD1. The CDR3 DNA sequence: TGCAGTGCTAGAGATTTAAAGACAGGGGACCTTGTGACCCAGTACTTC. As protein: CSARDLKTGDLVTQYF.